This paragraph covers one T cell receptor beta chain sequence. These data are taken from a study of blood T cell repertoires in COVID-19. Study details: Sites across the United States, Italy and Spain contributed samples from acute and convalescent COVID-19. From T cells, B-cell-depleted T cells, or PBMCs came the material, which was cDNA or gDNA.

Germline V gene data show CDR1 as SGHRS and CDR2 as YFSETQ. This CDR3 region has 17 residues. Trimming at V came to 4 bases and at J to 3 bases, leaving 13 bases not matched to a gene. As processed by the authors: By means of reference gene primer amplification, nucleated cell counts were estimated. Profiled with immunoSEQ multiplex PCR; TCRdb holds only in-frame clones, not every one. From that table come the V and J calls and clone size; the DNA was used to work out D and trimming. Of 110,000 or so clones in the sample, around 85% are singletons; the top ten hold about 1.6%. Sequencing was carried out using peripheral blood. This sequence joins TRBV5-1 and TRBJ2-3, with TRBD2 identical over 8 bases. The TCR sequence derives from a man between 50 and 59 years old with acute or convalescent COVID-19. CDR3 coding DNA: TGCGCCAGCAGCCTCTCTACTATTAGCGGGGCGACAGATACGCAGTATTTT. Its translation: CASSLSTISGATDTQYF.